Presented here are 20 T cell receptor beta chains from one specimen sequenced in a study of immune cell composition in non-small cell lung cancer. The assay was immunoSEQ multiplex PCR, and TCRdb's table has in-frame clones only and misses some. This table holds about 2,200 clones, about 91% found once. Sequenced material: lung tumor tissue. The receptors shown here come from a human donor with non-small cell lung cancer.

V gene TRBV2 combines with J gene TRBJ2-1; D perhaps matches TRBD2 (5 bases). The germline CDR1 and CDR2 sequences are SNHLY and FYNNEI. The CDR3 sequence is 13 residues long. Deletions cut 8 bases from V and 4 bases from J, with 12 bases between. The chain's CDR3 is CASGPLGYNEQFF. CDR3 nucleotides: TGTGCCAGCGGACCACTAGGGTACAATGAGCAGTTCTTC.

This rearrangement joins TRBV19 to TRBJ2-7; D might be TRBD1 (6 bases). Germline CDR1 reads LNHDA; CDR2 reads SQIVND (reference sequence). V lost 6 bases and J lost 2, with 14 bases in between. The CDR3 has 14 residues. Written as DNA, the CDR3 is TGTGCCAGTAGCAAAAAAGGACAGACCTACGAGCAGTACTTC. It is translated as CASSKKGQTYEQYF.

The gene calls are TRBV7-2 and TRBJ2-7, with a tentative D call TRBD1 (7 bases). Trimming shortened V by 8 bases and J by 0 bases, and 14 bases separated the two germline ends. The CDR3 totals 14 residues. CDR1 is SGHTA, CDR2 FQGNSA, per germline. The CDR3 protein is CASGRRDSSYEQYF. CDR3 in DNA: TGTGCCAGCGGGAGGCGGGACAGCTCCTACGAGCAGTACTTC.

The chain uses TRBV28 and TRBJ2-7; 7 bases are shared with TRBD2. The CDR3 has 15 amino acids. With V trimmed by 2 bases and J by 3 bases, 7 bases remained unmatched. The germline V gene has CDR1 MDHEN and CDR2 SYDVKM. The CDR3 is CASSLGLAENYEQYF. The CDR3 DNA follows: TGTGCCAGCAGTTTAGGGCTAGCGGAAAACTACGAGCAGTACTTC.

The chain employs TRBV19 and TRBJ2-2; 13 bases fit TRBD2. This CDR3 contains 18 residues. The J segment lost 4 bases and the V segment lost 5 bases, leaving 10 bases of the junction unmatched. CDR1 and CDR2 from the germline V gene are LNHDA and SQIVND (reference sequence). The CDR3 region has the DNA TGTGCCAGTAGTCCGATACTAGCGGGGGGGCTTTTCACCGGGGAGCTGTTTTTT. Translated: CASSPILAGGLFTGELFF.

V is TRBV27 and J is TRBJ2-7; D is perhaps TRBD1 (6 bases). CDR1 MNHEY and CDR2 SMNVEV come from the germline V gene (reference sequence). This CDR3 comprises 16 residues. Trimming removed 5 bases at V and 0 bases at J, with 17 bases between. CDR3 protein: CASSRLQGHYSYEQYF. The CDR3 nucleotides are TGTGCCAGCAGTCGCCTACAGGGTCATTACTCCTACGAGCAGTACTTC.

The rearrangement joins TRBV5-1 to TRBJ1-2, with D perhaps matching TRBD1 (6 bases). Deletions cut 0 bases from V and 3 bases from J, with 9 bases between. This CDR3 comprises 14 residues. The germline CDR1 and CDR2 sequences are SGHRS and YFSETQ. The CDR3 reads CASSLARTDYGYTF. The CDR3 DNA follows: TGCGCCAGCAGCTTGGCTCGGACAGACTATGGCTACACCTTC.

The chain links TRBV6-4 to TRBJ1-1; D ambiguous. In germline, CDR1 is MRHNA, CDR2 SNTAGT. The CDR3 runs 13 residues. V was shortened by 5 bases and J by 1 base, with 8 bases between the two germline ends. The CDR3 here is CASSWGENTEAFF. DNA for the CDR3: TGTGCCAGCAGTTGGGGAGAGAACACTGAAGCTTTCTTT.

The rearrangement links TRBV7-2 to TRBJ1-5, with 8 bases that match TRBD1. From germline, CDR1 is SGHTA and CDR2 FQGNSA. Trimming removed 6 bases from V and 1 base from J; junction bases left unmatched: 2. This CDR3 comprises 14 residues. Here the CDR3 reads CASRGQGSNQPQHF. CDR3 DNA: TGTGCCAGCAGAGGACAGGGAAGCAATCAGCCCCAGCATTTT.

Worth noting for this clone: The junction differs from germline at one of its ends, possibly a read error. CDR3 in DNA: TGTGCTAGCAGCCCCGTAGGAGGGTACGAGCAGTACTTC. Protein: CASSPVGGYEQYF. The rearrangement joins TRBV7-7 to TRBJ2-5; a possible D gene is TRBD2 (6 bases). The better agreement between TRBJ2-7 and the DNA end casts doubt on the J call. From germline, CDR1 is SSHAT and CDR2 FNYEAQ (reference sequence). The CDR3 consists of 13 residues.

The chain employs TRBV19 and TRBJ2-3, with 9 bases lining up with TRBD2. Germline-derived CDR1 and CDR2 are LNHDA and SQIVND (reference sequence). The CDR3 covers 14 residues. V trimming: 5 bases; J trimming: 6 bases; junction bases outside the gene matches: 6. CDR3 nucleotide sequence: TGTGCCAGTAGTGGGGGACTAGCAACCGATACGCAGTATTTT. Protein: CASSGGLATDTQYF.

The CDR3 is CASSLGGLPYEQYF. For the CDR3, the DNA is TGTGCCAGCAGTTTAGGGGGACTACCTTACGAGCAGTACTTC. This chain links TRBV28 with TRBJ2-7, with TRBD2 identical over 7 bases. With V trimmed by 2 bases and J by 4 bases, 5 bases remained unmatched. Germline lookup yields CDR1 MDHEN and CDR2 SYDVKM. This CDR3 spans 14 amino acids.

In this sample, this clone turned up once. J is TRBJ2-3 and V is TRBV25-1; D remains unclear. The ends were cut back, 5 bases at V and 5 bases at J, with 5 bases in the middle. CDR3 length equals 11 residues. From germline, CDR1 is MGHDK and CDR2 SYGVNS. CDR3 region: CASSFKDTQYF. The DNA of the CDR3 is TGTGCCAGCAGTTTTAAAGATACGCAGTATTTT.

This clone was recorded only once. CDR3: CASSQDRDYGYTF. The CDR3 nucleotides are TGTGCCAGCAGCCAAGATCGGGACTATGGCTACACCTTC. The chain is built from TRBV14 and TRBJ1-2; D remains ambiguous. Deletions cut 0 bases from V and 3 bases from J, with 5 bases between. CDR3 length: 13 residues. CDR1 and CDR2 from the germline V gene are SGHDN and FVKESK.

This clone is a singleton in its sample. The CDR3 region has the DNA TGTGCCAGCAGTGCCTCGGGGAGTATGGGCTACACCTTC. It encodes CASSASGSMGYTF. The chain employs TRBV2 and TRBJ1-2; D is unclear. CDR3 length: 13 amino acids. Per the germline V gene, CDR1 is SNHLY and CDR2 is FYNNEI. V lost 4 bases and J 8 bases, leaving 14 bases between the germline ends. Full variable domain (outside the CDR3, taken from reference TRBV2 and TRBJ1-2): EPEVTQTPSHQVTQMGQEVILRCVPISNHLYFYWYRQILGQKVEFLVSFYNNEISEKSEIFDDQFSVERPDGSNFTLKIRSTKLEDSAMYFCASSASGSMGYTFGSGTRLTVV.

The V call is TRBV28, the J call TRBJ2-5; 7 nucleotides match TRBD1. TRBJ2-7 matches the DNA end more closely, so the J call is doubtful. The germline V gene encodes CDR1 MDHEN and CDR2 SYDVKM. The CDR3 totals 15 residues. CDR3: CASSSPGTAKYEQYF. In DNA, the CDR3 is TGTGCCAGCAGTTCCCCCGGGACAGCAAAATACGAGCAGTACTTC.

This clone was seen a single time. V usage is TRBV11-3 and J usage is TRBJ1-1; D is possibly TRBD1 (5 bases). The CDR3 covers 13 residues. Germline CDR1 SGHNT, CDR2 YENEEA. The V and J ends lost 3 bases and 5 bases respectively, with 10 bases between them. The CDR3 DNA reads as TGTGCCAGCAGCTTTGGGGGGGGGACTGAAGCTTTCTTT. This translates into CASSFGGGTEAFF. Complete variable domain (other parts from reference TRBV11-3 and TRBJ1-1): EAGVVQSPRYKIIEKKQPVAFWCNPISGHNTLYWYLQNLGQGPELLIRYENEEAVDDSQLPKDRFSAERLKGVDSTLKIQPAELGDSAVYLCASSFGGGTEAFFGQGTRLTVV.

The chain employs TRBV11-3 and TRBJ2-1; no firm D call. The germline gives CDR1 SGHNT, CDR2 YENEEA. With 3 bases removed from V and 2 bases from J, the gap between germline ends came to 11 bases. CDR3 length: 15 amino acids. Here the CDR3 DNA reads TGTGCCAGCAGCTTGAATAGCATTACCTACAATGAGCAGTTCTTC. The encoded protein is CASSLNSITYNEQFF.

The chain employs TRBV19 and TRBJ1-5, with D possibly matching TRBD1 (6 bases). CDR3 size: 18 residues. V lost 2 bases and J lost 6, with 23 bases in between. Germline values: CDR1 LNHDA, CDR2 SQIVND (reference sequence). In nucleotides, the CDR3 is TGTGCCAGTAGTATATCGCCCGCAACAGGGAGAGAAGGTCAGCCCCAGCATTTT. It codes for CASSISPATGREGQPQHF.

This clone is a singleton in its sample. V gene TRBV11-2 combines with J gene TRBJ1-5; no clear D gene. Germline loops: CDR1 SGHAT, CDR2 FQNNGV. CDR3 length equals 15 residues. V lost 4 bases, J lost 0 bases, and 10 bases lay in between. DNA of the CDR3: TGTGCCAGCAGCTCCACCATACATAGCAATCAGCCCCAGCATTTT. Amino acid sequence: CASSSTIHSNQPQHF.